Following are 13 T cell receptor beta chains from one sample sequenced in a study of PD-L1 blockade in urothelial cancer. TCRdb keeps only in-frame clones here, not all; method: immunoSEQ multiplex PCR. Among about 50,000 clones listed, roughly 80% were seen once. As for time point: peripheral blood 6 weeks after treatment start. The source material was PBMCs, sampled around atezolizumab (anti-PD-L1) treatment. The source is an older man with urothelial cancer.

This sequence joins TRBV19 and TRBJ1-2; 7 bases match TRBD1. This CDR3 contains 15 residues. Per the germline V gene, CDR1 is LNHDA and CDR2 is SQIVND (reference sequence). J was trimmed by 1 base and V by 2 bases; bases with no gene match: 4. This chain's CDR3 is CASSIRDSLNYGYTF. The CDR3 nucleotides read TGTGCCAGTAGTATAAGGGACAGTCTTAACTATGGCTACACCTTC.

The V gene is TRBV13, the J gene TRBJ2-7; 9 nucleotides line up with TRBD1. V shed 5 bases and J 5 bases; nucleotides not matched to a gene: 10. CDR1 is PRHDT, CDR2 FYEKMQ, per germline (reference sequence). The CDR3 is 15 residues long. CDR3 sequence: CASSLAGTGNHEQYF. The CDR3 nucleotides read TGTGCCAGCAGCCTGGCCGGGACAGGGAACCACGAGCAGTACTTC.

This rearrangement joins TRBV2 to TRBJ2-7; TRBD1 matches at 11 bases. V lost 11 bases and J lost 3; bases outside the gene matches: 6. The germline V gene encodes CDR1 SNHLY and CDR2 FYNNEI. This CDR3 is built from 13 residues. The CDR3 region is CAGRTGGDYEQYF. CDR3 coding DNA: TGTGCCGGCCGGACAGGGGGCGACTACGAGCAGTACTTC.

The rearrangement uses TRBV7-9 and TRBJ1-1; 8 bases fit TRBD1. V lost 4 bases to trimming and J lost 4 bases; unmatched junction nucleotides: 5. The CDR3 covers 14 residues. Germline loops: CDR1 SEHNR, CDR2 FQNEAQ (reference sequence). The CDR3 is CASSSTGVGTEAFF. The CDR3 DNA reads TGTGCCAGCAGCTCGACAGGGGTGGGCACTGAAGCTTTCTTT.

This clone was detected once. J is TRBJ1-1 and V is TRBV7-9, with D perhaps TRBD1 (5 bases). V was cut by 1 base and J by 1 base, with 19 bases left in between. The V gene's germline CDR1 is SEHNR and CDR2 FQNEAQ (reference sequence). The CDR3 has 18 residues. The CDR3 DNA reads TGTGCCAGCAGCTTAGGCCAAGGGGAGGCTTTTAAGAACACTGAAGCTTTCTTT. It translates to CASSLGQGEAFKNTEAFF.

This CDR3 reads CASSLTGQGNTEAFF. The CDR3 region has the DNA TGTGCCAGCAGCTTAACGGGACAGGGGAACACTGAAGCTTTCTTT. This rearrangement joins TRBV7-3 to TRBJ1-1; 9 nucleotides align to TRBD1. The V and J ends lost 0 bases and 1 base, in that order; junction bases with no gene match: 0. The CDR3 length is 15 residues. In germline, CDR1 is SGHTA, CDR2 FQGTGA.

This clone has just one count. The rearrangement links TRBV6-1 to TRBJ1-2; possible D gene TRBD1, 6 bases. This CDR3 region has 14 residues. Trimming cost V 3 bases and J 4 bases, with 12 bases left between them. The germline V gene has CDR1 MNHNS and CDR2 SASEGT. The CDR3 is CASSDAAGAYGYTF. CDR3 in DNA: TGTGCCAGCAGTGATGCGGCAGGGGCCTATGGCTACACCTTC.

The CDR3 here is CASSSLGTGVQETQYF. CDR3 in DNA: TGTGCCAGCAGCTCCCTAGGAACAGGGGTACAAGAGACCCAGTACTTC. The V gene is TRBV11-2, the J gene TRBJ2-5, with 7 bases identical to TRBD1. Germline V CDR1 and CDR2: SGHAT, FQNNGV. This CDR3 has 16 amino acids. V lost 4 bases to trimming and J lost 2 bases; unmatched junction nucleotides: 10.

The chain employs TRBV28 and TRBJ1-1; 7 bases agree with TRBD1. CDR1 and CDR2 from the germline V gene are MDHEN and SYDVKM. Unmatched junction bases numbered 8, after V lost 3 bases and J lost 4 bases. This CDR3 spans 15 amino acids. CDR3 sequence reads: CASSFRGAGGTEAFF. CDR3 nucleotides: TGTGCCAGCAGTTTCAGGGGGGCGGGTGGCACTGAAGCTTTCTTT.

This chain uses TRBV2 with TRBJ1-2; 8 bases are shared with TRBD1. This CDR3 spans 14 amino acids. Germline-derived CDR1 and CDR2 are SNHLY and FYNNEI. Losses at the gene ends were 6 bases for V and 9 bases for J; bases not matched to a gene: 12. The CDR3 loop reads CASSSGQGVNSYTF. The CDR3, as DNA: TGTGCCAGCAGCAGTGGACAGGGTGTTAATAGCTACACCTTC.

CDR3 bases: TGTGCCAGCAGTCCGTGGGACAGGAGTCACAATGAGCAGTTCTTC. Its protein is CASSPWDRSHNEQFF. The chain recombines TRBV27 with TRBJ2-1, with 8 nucleotides matching TRBD1. Germline V gene sequence: CDR1 MNHEY, CDR2 SMNVEV (reference sequence). V shed 5 bases, J shed 5 bases, and the junction held 8 bases outside the gene matches. The CDR3 runs 15 residues.

This clone was seen a single time. The chain has TRBV2 and TRBJ1-1, with TRBD1 as a possible D gene (5 bases). The V and J ends lost 2 bases and 6 bases respectively, with 16 bases between them. This CDR3 is 15 amino acids long. Germline CDR1 and CDR2: SNHLY and FYNNEI. The CDR3 nucleotides read TGTGCCAGCAGTGAATTGGGCAGGGATTTGTCTGAAGCTTTCTTT. This sequence encodes CASSELGRDLSEAFF.

The V gene is TRBV27, the J gene TRBJ1-1; TRBD1 matches at 9 bases. This CDR3 contains 16 residues. The trim removed 3 bases at V and 1 base at J, leaving 6 bases unmatched. Per germline, CDR1 MNHEY and CDR2 SMNVEV (reference sequence). The CDR3 DNA follows: TGTGCCAGCAGTTTGACTTGGGGACAGGGGAACACTGAAGCTTTCTTT. Translating it yields CASSLTWGQGNTEAFF.